The present entry profiles one T cell receptor (beta chain) with its context. The V gene's germline CDR1 is SGHVS and CDR2 FNYEAQ. The CDR3 covers 17 residues. V lost 1 base, J lost 7 bases, and 13 bases stayed unmatched. Source study methods: Cell counts per sample came from amplifying reference gene primers. The data were produced by immunoSEQ multiplex PCR, yet TCRdb's version contains in-frame clones alone and is incomplete. V and J calls and clone size are as listed in that table; D and trimming were resolved from the DNA. The sample shows roughly 70,000 clones, roughly four fifths of them seen only once. This record comes from a study of blood T cell repertoires in COVID-19. About the research overall: PBMCs, B-cell-depleted T cells, or T cells provided the cDNA or gDNA that made up the material.

The receptor comes from a human donor in a cohort sampled during active COVID-19. The rearrangement joins TRBV7-6 to TRBJ2-1; TRBD1 matches at 7 bases. Material for sequencing was peripheral blood. CDR3 residues: CASSLGPGQTRSNEQFF. The CDR3 DNA follows: TGTGCCAGCAGCTTAGGGCCGGGACAGACGAGGTCGAATGAGCAGTTCTTC.